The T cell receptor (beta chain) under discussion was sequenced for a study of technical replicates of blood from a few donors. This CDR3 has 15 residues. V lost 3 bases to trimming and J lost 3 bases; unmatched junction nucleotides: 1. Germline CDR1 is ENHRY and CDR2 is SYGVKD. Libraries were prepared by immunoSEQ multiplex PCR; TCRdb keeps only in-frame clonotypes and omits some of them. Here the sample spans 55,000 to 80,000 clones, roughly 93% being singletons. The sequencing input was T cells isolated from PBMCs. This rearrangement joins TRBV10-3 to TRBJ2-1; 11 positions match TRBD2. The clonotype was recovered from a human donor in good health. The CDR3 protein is CAISEGTSGYNEQFF. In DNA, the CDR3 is TGTGCCATCAGTGAAGGGACTAGCGGCTACAATGAGCAGTTCTTC.